These 21 T cell receptor beta chains share one sample of origin, sequenced in a study of glioma-infiltrating T cells. Using RNA template, CDR3s of TCR alpha and beta were amplified with iRepertoire arm-PCR. One entry per CDR3 protein, called by TCRdb with MiXCR from the multiplex PCR reads. Of about 410,000 distinct CDR3 sequences in the sample, 41% were seen once. The sequenced sample consisted of glioma tissue, nonneoplastic brain tissue, or PBMCs (not recorded which). The source is a human donor with low-grade glioma or glioblastoma, undergoing nonglioma brain surgery, or in good health (not recorded which).

This clonotype was counted at least ten times. The chain uses TRBV28 and TRBJ1-2; D may be TRBD1 (5 bases). The CDR3 loop spans 13 amino acids. From germline, CDR1 is MDHEN and CDR2 SYDVKM. V lost 7 bases, J lost 3 bases, and 12 bases lay in between. CDR3 DNA sequence: TGTGCCAGCATGGGAGGGACGCACTATGGCTACACCTTC. Amino acids: CASMGGTHYGYTF.

This chain links TRBV10-3 with TRBJ2-1; a possible D gene is TRBD2 (6 bases). V lost 8 bases, J lost 0 bases, and 14 bases lay in between. This CDR3 is built from 15 residues. Germline V lookup: CDR1 ENHRY, CDR2 SYGVKD. CDR3 DNA sequence: TGTGCCATCGGGGGGACCCTTAGCTCCTACAATGAGCAGTTCTTC. Residues: CAIGGTLSSYNEQFF.

As regards this clonotype: This clone may be a read error of a much larger clone one base away. The chain is built from TRBV28 and TRBJ2-1, with D possibly TRBD2 on 6 matching bases. The CDR3 sequence is 16 residues long. From germline, CDR1 is MDHEN and CDR2 SYDVKM. V was clipped by 9 bases and J by 0 bases, with 18 bases between them. The CDR3 DNA reads TGTGCCAGAAGTATGATAGCGGCAAGCTCCTACAATGAGCAGTTCTTC. It specifies CARSMIAASSYNEQFF.

This clonotype was seen a few times. The chain employs TRBV20-1 and TRBJ2-1; a weak D match, TRBD1 (6 bases). Germline CDR1 DFQATT, CDR2 SNEGSKA (reference sequence). Trimming pared 5 bases from V and 7 bases from J, leaving 18 bases between. The CDR3 length is 14 residues. CDR3 coding DNA: TGCAGTGCTGTAGGAGGCAGGGGAAGGAATGAGCAGTTCTTC. Translated, it gives CSAVGGRGRNEQFF.

This clonotype was picked up many times. J is TRBJ1-2 and V is TRBV6-1; D perhaps matches TRBD1 (5 bases). Germline CDR1 is MNHNS and CDR2 is SASEGT. Trimming shortened V by 5 bases and J by 8 bases, and 21 bases separated the two germline ends. The CDR3 totals 15 residues. CDR3 nucleotides: TGTGCCAGCAGTCCGCCCTGGGTGGGGACTGGCGGCTACACCTTC. Translation gives CASSPPWVGTGGYTF.

V and J are TRBV20-1 and TRBJ2-1, with 8 bases matching TRBD2. This CDR3 contains 17 residues. The ends lost 5 bases at V and 0 bases at J; junction bases unmatched: 12. CDR1 and CDR2 from the germline V gene are DFQATT and SNEGSKA (reference sequence). The CDR3 reads CSAPSVAGWYSYNEQFF. Here the CDR3 DNA reads TGCAGTGCTCCCTCGGTAGCGGGATGGTACTCCTACAATGAGCAGTTCTTC.

In this sample, this clonotype turned up many times. This chain uses TRBV15 with TRBJ2-7; tentatively, D is TRBD2 (5 bases). This CDR3 has 16 residues. Between the trimmed V and J ends, which lost 2 bases and 2 bases, there was a span of 16 bases. The V gene's germline CDR1 is LNHNV and CDR2 YYDKDF (reference sequence). This CDR3 is CATSRPTSSSTYEQYF. Here the CDR3 DNA reads TGTGCCACCAGCAGACCCACCTCTAGCAGTACCTACGAGCAGTACTTC.

This clonotype was seen more than once but under ten times. The chain joins TRBV3-1 to TRBJ1-1; D not resolved. The CDR3 has 15 residues. Germline-derived CDR1 and CDR2 are LGHDT and YNNKEL (reference sequence). V shed 4 bases and J shed 2 bases, with 14 bases lying between them. The CDR3 region is CASSPPYTSNTEAFF. Written as DNA, the CDR3 is TGTGCCAGCAGCCCGCCCTACACATCAAACACTGAAGCTTTCTTT.

This clonotype occurred many times. The V call is TRBV20-1, the J call TRBJ2-3, with TRBD2 matching over 10 bases. Trimming removed 0 bases from V and 3 bases from J; junction bases left unmatched: 12. The CDR3 is made up of 18 amino acids. The V gene's germline CDR1 is DFQATT and CDR2 SNEGSKA (reference sequence). CDR3 bases: TGCAGTGCTAGAGACTATTTCTCGTCTAGCGGGAGAACAGATACGCAGTATTTT. As protein: CSARDYFSSSGRTDTQYF.

The chain joins TRBV25-1 to TRBJ2-3, with 8 bases identical to TRBD2. Germline loops: CDR1 MGHDK, CDR2 SYGVNS. Unmatched junction bases numbered 17, after V lost 2 bases and J lost 4 bases. The CDR3 is 19 amino acids. The CDR3: CASSEAGSGVAGRADTQYF. DNA for the CDR3: TGTGCCAGCAGTGAAGCAGGGTCGGGAGTAGCGGGAAGAGCAGATACGCAGTATTTT.

As concerns this clonotype: At one of its ends the junction is not consistent with the germline gene, which may arise from a read error. The chain links TRBV12-3 or TRBV12-4 to TRBJ2-5; 9 nucleotides align to TRBD1. The CDR3 is 15 residues long. The CDR3 loop reads CASSTGTGKQEAQYF. The CDR3 DNA reads as TGTGCCAGCAGTACCGGGACAGGGAAACAAGAGGCCCAGTACTTC.

The chain is built from TRBV28 and TRBJ2-7, with 9 bases lining up with TRBD1. The V and J ends lost 4 bases and 7 bases, in that order; junction bases with no gene match: 14. The CDR3 spans 16 residues. Germline-derived CDR1 and CDR2 are MDHEN and SYDVKM. CDR3 residues: CASSSARDRVHLEQYF. CDR3 sequence (DNA): TGTGCCAGCAGTTCCGCCCGGGACAGGGTCCACCTAGAGCAGTACTTC.

In this sample, this clonotype turned up a few times. This sequence joins TRBV7-9 and TRBJ1-3, with 8 nucleotides matching TRBD1. The CDR3 length is 14 residues. Germline-derived CDR1 and CDR2 are SEHNR and FQNEAQ (reference sequence). The J segment lost 7 bases and the V segment lost 5 bases, leaving 7 bases of the junction unmatched. CDR3 in amino acids: CASSVGTGGNTIYF. The CDR3 DNA follows: TGTGCCAGCAGCGTCGGGACAGGCGGGAACACCATATATTTT.

For this clonotype: It may be a read error: a sequence one base away is much more abundant. The gene calls are TRBV6-1 and TRBJ1-2; tentatively, D is TRBD1 (5 bases). Germline CDR1 MNHNS, CDR2 SASEGT. This CDR3 is built from 14 residues. The CDR3 nucleotides read TGTGCCAGCAGCACACTCCGGGGGGATTATGGCTACGCCTTC. The encoded protein is CASSTLRGDYGYAF.

The chain links TRBV7-2 to TRBJ2-1; 10 positions agree with TRBD2. V lost 5 bases, J lost 10 bases, and 5 bases stayed unmatched. CDR3 length equals 13 residues. The germline V gene encodes CDR1 SGHTA and CDR2 FQGNSA. CDR3 nucleotide sequence: TGTGCCAGCAGCCGAGAGACTAGCGGGGAGCAGTTCTTC. This translates into CASSRETSGEQFF.

The rearrangement joins TRBV28 to TRBJ2-7, with a possible D match to TRBD2 (7 bases). The CDR3 extends over 16 amino acids. Germline V lookup: CDR1 MDHEN, CDR2 SYDVKM. Trimming removed 5 bases at V and 0 bases at J, with 17 bases between. CDR3 amino acids: CASSPRFGGRSYEQYF. CDR3 in DNA: TGTGCCAGCAGTCCCCGATTCGGGGGGCGCTCCTACGAGCAGTACTTC.

A remark on this clonotype: At one end the junction does not follow the germline gene, possibly because of a read error. The chain recombines TRBV20-1 with TRBJ2-7; 7 positions match TRBD2. The CDR3 is 14 amino acids. Germline CDR1 and CDR2: DFQATT and SNEGSKA (reference sequence). The CDR3: CSAPRPGGFYEQHF. In DNA form, the CDR3 reads TGCAGTGCTCCCCGGCCGGGGGGTTTCTACGAGCAGCACTTC.

There are many counts of this clonotype. The rearrangement links TRBV7-3 to TRBJ2-1; D tentatively reads TRBD1 or TRBD2 (6 bases each). Germline CDR1 and CDR2: SGHTA and FQGTGA. The CDR3 contains 14 residues. Trimming pared 5 bases from V and 8 bases from J, leaving 16 bases between. The CDR3 region has the DNA TGTGCCAGCAGCCCACAACCCCGGGGGCATGAGCAGTTCTTC. It specifies CASSPQPRGHEQFF.

V is TRBV7-2 and J is TRBJ2-3; possibly TRBD2 for D (7 bases). This CDR3 contains 13 residues. Per germline, CDR1 SGHTA and CDR2 FQGNSA. The CDR3 is CGGGQAITDTQYF. The DNA of the CDR3 is TGTGGCGGGGGCCAGGCTATCACAGATACGCAGTATTTT.

V and J are TRBV20-1 and TRBJ2-5, with 9 bases lining up with TRBD1. The CDR3 runs 14 residues. Germline CDR1 and CDR2: DFQATT and SNEGSKA (reference sequence). The J segment lost 1 base and the V segment lost 6 bases, leaving 6 bases of the junction unmatched. The chain's CDR3 is CSATGTGLQETQYF. CDR3 sequence (DNA): TGCAGTGCAACCGGGACAGGGCTCCAAGAGACCCAGTACTTC.

In regard to this clonotype: This may arise from a read error, as a much more abundant clone is one base away. The chain is built from TRBV15 and TRBJ2-1; D not certain. This CDR3 spans 14 amino acids. CDR1 and CDR2 (germline): LNHNV, YYDKDF (reference sequence). CDR3 DNA: TGTGCCACCAGGATTTCGAGCTCCCACAATGAGCAGTTCTTC. It yields the protein CATRISSSHNEQFF.